Listed below are T cell receptor beta chains from one sample, sequenced in a study of STAT5B mutations in CD4+ large granular lymphocyte leukemia. Profiling relied on immunoSEQ multiplex PCR, and the TCRdb table lists in-frame clones only, not all of them. The sample contains roughly 30,000 clones, 79% of which appear only once. Specimen: CD4+ T cells from blood buffy coats. The receptor source for this set is a human donor in good health. Each CDR3 is given with its conserved first and last residue. Each record gives: CDR3 length, V gene, clone size, D gene, J gene, CDR3 protein, CDR3 DNA. D genes are given only for firm matches. Rows may omit the clone size; those that give it use once, few, many or a size class.

>17|TRBV11-3|.|TRBD2|TRBJ2-1
CASSPQTSGGAYNEQFF
TGTGCCAGCAGCCCTCAGACTAGCGGGGGGGCCTACAATGAGCAGTTCTTC
>17|TRBV9|.|.|TRBJ2-7
CASSVATKDFGDYEQYF
TGTGCCAGCAGCGTAGCTACGAAGGACTTCGGGGACTACGAGCAGTACTTC
>12|TRBV30|.|.|TRBJ1-2
CAWSRMGYGYTF
TGTGCCTGGAGCCGAATGGGCTATGGCTACACCTTC
>15|TRBV6-6|.|TRBD1|TRBJ1-1
CASSYLGQGEAEAFF
TGTGCCAGCAGTTACCTTGGACAGGGCGAGGCTGAAGCTTTCTTT
>14|TRBV9|.|.|TRBJ2-5
CASSGYRDLETQYF
TGTGCCAGCAGCGGTTACAGGGATCTAGAGACCCAGTACTTC
>16|TRBV29-1|once|TRBD1|TRBJ2-1
CSVDRTGLGSYNEQFF
TGCAGCGTCGATAGGACAGGCCTAGGCTCCTACAATGAGCAGTTCTTC
>13|TRBV28|.|.|TRBJ1-6
CASSNPWDSPLHF
TGTGCCAGCAGCAACCCTTGGGATTCACCCCTCCACTTT
>14|TRBV6-6|few|.|TRBJ2-7
CASSSYRVSYEQYF
TGTGCCAGCAGTTCTTATCGAGTCTCCTACGAGCAGTACTTC
>12|TRBV5-6|.|.|TRBJ2-7
CASSLVGYEQYF
TGTGCCAGCAGCTTGGTGGGGTACGAGCAGTACTTC
>14|TRBV30|.|TRBD1|TRBJ2-7
CAWSTGAPTYEQYF
TGTGCCTGGAGTACAGGGGCCCCGACCTACGAGCAGTACTTC
>13|TRBV2|.|TRBD1|TRBJ2-1
CASRGQGRGEQFF
TGTGCCAGCAGAGGACAGGGTCGAGGTGAGCAGTTCTTC
>15|TRBV5-1|.|.|TRBJ2-3
CASSLVGGFTDTQYF
TGCGCCAGCAGCTTGGTAGGTGGCTTCACAGATACGCAGTATTTT
>13|TRBV29-1|.|.|TRBJ1-2
CSVGRQDHYGYTF
TGCAGCGTTGGAAGACAGGACCACTATGGCTACACCTTC
>15|TRBV5-5|.|TRBD1|TRBJ1-6
CASTQTGQKDSPLHF
TGTGCCAGCACCCAGACGGGACAGAAAGATTCACCCCTCCACTTT
>12|TRBV29-1|.|.|TRBJ1-1
CSVELTKAEAFF
TGCAGCGTTGAGTTGACTAAGGCTGAAGCTTTCTTT
>15|TRBV5-4|.|TRBD1|TRBJ2-7
CASSSGQGAPYEQYF
TGTGCCAGCAGCTCCGGACAGGGGGCCCCCTACGAGCAGTACTTC
>12|TRBV29-1|.|.|TRBJ1-1
CSVGRENTEAFF
TGCAGCGTTGGCAGGGAGAACACTGAAGCTTTCTTT
>13|TRBV6-5|.|.|TRBJ1-4
CASSYSFGQGLFF
TGTGCCAGCAGTTACTCGTTCGGGCAGGGACTGTTTTTT
>15|TRBV19|.|TRBD1|TRBJ1-2
CASRSRGDRHYGYTF
TGTGCCAGTAGATCACGAGGGGACAGGCACTATGGCTACACCTTC
>14|TRBV6-5|.|TRBD2|TRBJ2-1
CASRKAGGDNEQFF
TGTGCCAGCAGAAAGGCGGGGGGGGACAATGAGCAGTTCTTC
>15|TRBV6-5|.|TRBD1|TRBJ2-7
CASSYVQGAFYEQYF
TGTGCCAGCAGTTACGTTCAGGGGGCTTTCTACGAGCAGTACTTC
>16|TRBV14|.|.|TRBJ2-1
CASSQAVGGFDNEQFF
TGTGCCAGCAGCCAAGCCGTGGGAGGATTCGACAATGAGCAGTTCTTC
>17|TRBV10-1|.|TRBD1|TRBJ1-4
CASKTGANSATNEKLFF
TGCGCCAGCAAGACAGGGGCAAATTCTGCAACTAATGAAAAACTGTTTTTT
>13|TRBV7-3|.|TRBD1|TRBJ2-2
CASSRDRAGELFF
TGTGCCAGCAGCCGCGACAGGGCCGGGGAGCTGTTTTTT
>13|TRBV11-1|few|.|TRBJ2-7
CASSRGIDYEQYF
TGTGCCAGCAGCCGGGGGATAGACTACGAGCAGTACTTC
>14|TRBV30|.|.|TRBJ2-3
CAWSGQGLWDTQYF
TGTGCCTGGAGTGGTCAGGGGTTGTGGGATACGCAGTATTTT
>12|TRBV19|.|.|TRBJ2-3
CASPTGLTTQYF
TGTGCCAGTCCGACGGGTCTCACTACGCAGTATTTT
>13|TRBV7-2|.|.|TRBJ2-3
CASRKGDVNTQYF
TGTGCCAGCAGAAAAGGGGATGTTAATACGCAGTATTTT
>16|TRBV5-6|.|TRBD1|TRBJ1-1
CASSPARGLRDTEAFF
TGTGCCAGCAGCCCGGCGAGGGGGCTGAGGGACACTGAAGCTTTCTTT
>15|TRBV9|few|.|TRBJ1-4
CASSTLGTTNEKLFF
TGTGCCAGCAGCACCCTTGGTACAACTAATGAAAAACTGTTTTTT
>12|TRBV2|.|.|TRBJ1-6
CASSERSPPLHF
TGTGCCAGCAGTGAAAGGAGTCCACCCCTCCACTTT
>14|TRBV30|.|.|TRBJ2-6
CAWREGPGANVLTF
TGTGCCTGGAGGGAGGGGCCTGGGGCCAACGTCCTGACTTTC
>15|TRBV18|.|.|TRBJ2-3
CASSPRGGSTDTQYF
TGTGCCAGCTCGCCCCGTGGCGGGAGCACAGATACGCAGTATTTT
>14|TRBV27|.|.|TRBJ2-7
CASRKGGPSYEQYF
TGTGCCAGCAGGAAGGGAGGACCCTCCTACGAGCAGTACTTC
>14|TRBV30|.|.|TRBJ1-2
CAWSGDGPNYGYTF
TGTGCCTGGAGTGGGGACGGGCCTAACTATGGCTACACCTTC
>18|TRBV6-1|.|.|TRBJ1-3
CASSEIPPTGRSGNTIYF
TGTGCCAGCAGTGAAATCCCCCCGACAGGCCGCTCTGGAAACACCATATATTTT
>18|TRBV9|.|TRBD1|TRBJ1-2
CASSVEGARPIANYGYTF
TGTGCCAGCAGCGTAGAGGGGGCGCGTCCAATAGCTAACTATGGCTACACCTTC
>11|TRBV30|.|.|TRBJ1-3
CAWSGQATIYF
TGTGCCTGGAGTGGACAGGCAACCATATATTTT
>15|TRBV5-1|.|.|TRBJ1-3
CASSNRREGGNTIYF
TGCGCCAGCAGCAACAGACGGGAGGGCGGAAACACCATATATTTT
>13|TRBV5-6|.|.|TRBJ2-7
CASSLWSFYEQYF
TGTGCCAGCAGCCTCTGGTCCTTCTACGAGCAGTACTTC
>13|TRBV30|.|.|TRBJ2-7
CAWSGLKPHEQYF
TGTGCCTGGAGCGGACTTAAGCCCCACGAGCAGTACTTC
>16|TRBV7-9|.|.|TRBJ1-3
CASSFGVAFSGNTIYF
TGTGCCAGCAGCTTCGGTGTAGCTTTCTCTGGAAACACCATATATTTT
>15|TRBV21-1|.|.|TRBJ1-5
CASSNRTGGNQPQHF
TGTGCCAGCAGCAACCGGACAGGGGGCAATCAGCCCCAGCATTTT
>16|TRBV5-1|.|.|TRBJ2-1
CASSPGLEKMNNEQFF
TGCGCCAGCAGCCCGGGTCTAGAGAAGATGAACAATGAGCAGTTCTTC
>13|TRBV7-9|.|.|TRBJ2-3
CASSPRGPDTQYF
TGTGCCAGCAGCCCCAGGGGTCCGGATACGCAGTATTTT
>15|TRBV19|few|.|TRBJ1-5
CASSTSGTPHQPQHF
TGTGCCAGTAGTACATCCGGGACACCTCATCAGCCCCAGCATTTT
>22|TRBV9|.|TRBD1|TRBJ2-6
CASSVELLWGTANPSGANVLTF
TGTGCCAGCAGCGTAGAGTTATTGTGGGGGACAGCTAACCCCTCTGGGGCCAACGTCCTGACTTTC
>14|TRBV2|.|.|TRBJ2-1
CASSVEQAGNEQFF
TGTGCCAGCAGTGTAGAACAGGCTGGGAATGAGCAGTTCTTC
>14|TRBV27|.|TRBD1|TRBJ1-1
CASTRTGGDTEAFF
TGTGCCAGCACTCGGACAGGGGGGGACACTGAAGCTTTCTTT
>16|TRBV6-1|.|.|TRBJ1-6
CASSESFRQTYSPLHF
TGTGCCAGCAGTGAAAGCTTTCGGCAGACCTATTCACCCCTCCACTTT
>16|TRBV5-1|.|.|TRBJ2-7
CASSPGGASRSYEQYF
TGCGCCAGCAGTCCGGGCGGGGCTAGCCGTTCCTACGAGCAGTACTTC
>15|TRBV7-6|few|.|TRBJ1-4
CASSSNSRTNEKLFF
TGTGCCAGCAGCTCTAACTCAAGGACTAATGAAAAACTGTTTTTT
>17|TRBV7-2|.|TRBD2|TRBJ2-1
CASSLRVALAGGIEQFF
TGTGCCAGCAGCTTAAGGGTGGCCCTAGCGGGAGGCATAGAGCAGTTCTTC
>11|TRBV27|.|.|TRBJ2-7
CASSFGYEQYF
TGTGCCAGCAGTTTCGGGTACGAGCAGTACTTC
>15|TRBV5-6|.|.|TRBJ2-7
CASSLVIGSYGEQYF
TGTGCCAGCAGCTTGGTGATTGGGTCCTACGGTGAGCAGTACTTC